This TCR beta chain was obtained from a study of blood T cell repertoires in COVID-19 (dated by TCRdb to 2020 to 2022). Looking at the study overall: Collaborator samples came from the United States, Italy and Spain and covered acute and convalescent phases of COVID-19. The material from the prospective study consisted of cDNA or gDNA derived from T cells, B-cell-depleted T cells, or PBMCs. Deeply sampled blood TCRbeta repertoires from subjects exposed to, actively infected with, or recovered from COVID-19 were included in the dataset. The repertoires were released in a freely available public database intended as a resource for research on the immune response to SARS-CoV-2. The samples were drawn from two sources: the first 160 participants of the ongoing ImmuneRACE study, and 1,000 to 1,500 subjects contributed by 6 global collaborators. Nearly every sample came with metadata listing a de-identified subject ID, COVID-19 status, age in years and sex. Where available, HLA class I and class II types were taken from metadata supplied by the sample provider and were not determined by assay-based typing. What the research found in general, with its limitations: The quantity of clinical and demographic metadata differed by source and by participant and was supplied without curation.

TCRbeta CDR3 regions were amplified from genomic DNA by means of the immunoSEQ Assay, a bias-controlled multiplex PCR. In the original analysis: The number of nucleated cells in each sample was estimated from the amplification of reference gene primers within the assay. To quantify the absolute abundance of each unique TCRbeta CDR3 rearrangement, sequence reads were collapsed and filtered. For each sample, productive Simpson clonality was calculated as the square root of Simpson's diversity index over productive rearrangements. TCRdb took this table from immuneACCESS and kept in-frame rearrangements with V and J called. Such tables lack part of the clones; where checked against another copy, unresolved V genes explain under half of the gap, and the rest is unexplained. The DNA gave D and trimming, while V, J and clone size come from that table. The sample table records 75,000 or so clones; 70% to 90% of these occur just once. Roughly 5% of the sample is taken by the ten largest.

On this clone: This receptor's antigen is unknown. The sample holds no much larger clone one base away, and base qualities are not on file.

CDR1 and CDR2, per the germline V gene, are KGHSH and LQKENI. From its cysteine to its phenylalanine, the CDR3 spans 13 amino acids. The entry retains the CDR3 DNA only, 39 bases that are in frame from base 1. Between the V and J ends, shortened by 0 bases and 3 bases respectively, the junction contains 5 bases. The collaborating institutions used their own protocols to collect whole blood in K2EDTA tubes. For TCRbeta analysis, collaborators shipped samples in one of three forms: frozen whole blood, isolated PBMCs, or DNA extracted from either of those sample types. The sequencing sample was made of peripheral blood. This receptor was identified in a woman of 80 years or more with active or convalescent COVID-19. The chain joins TRBV18 to TRBJ1-1; TRBD1 is a possible D gene, resting on 5 matching bases. The nucleotides read TGTGCCAGCTCACCACCAGGGGACACTGAAGCTTTCTTT. This encodes CASSPPGDTEAFF. Full variable domain (CDR3 extended with the reference TRBV18 and TRBJ1-1 proteins): NAGVMQNPRHLVRRRGQEARLRCSPMKGHSHVYWYRQLPEEGLKFMVYLQKENIIDESGMPKERFSAEFPKEGPSILRIQQVVRGDSAAYFCASSPPGDTEAFFGQGTRLTVV.